The 16 T cell receptor beta chains reported below all come from one sample, sequenced in a study of patients and donors after allogeneic stem cell transplantation. TCRdb re-analysed the RT-PCR reads in MiXCR, keeping a single row per CDR3 protein. This sample has roughly 230,000 distinct CDR3 sequences, with less than 15% found just once. The specimen sequenced was blood, either unsorted or a sorted T cell fraction (not recorded which). Receptors originate from a human donor who was either an allogeneic HSCT recipient or a stem cell or donor lymphocyte infusion donor (not recorded which). It is not recorded whose cells these are; they may come from a transplant donor.

This clonotype has ten or more counts. The chain combines TRBV5-1 with TRBJ2-1; 8 nucleotides line up with TRBD2. The CDR3 length is 15 residues. Germline V gene lookup returns CDR1 SGHRS and CDR2 YFSETQ. With 0 bases clipped from V and 4 bases from J, the junction kept 3 bases outside the gene matches. The CDR3: CASSLETSGYNEQFF. The DNA for the CDR3 is TGCGCCAGCAGCTTGGAAACTAGCGGTTACAATGAGCAGTTCTTC.

Comments on this clonotype: A clone one base away is much larger, so this may be a read error. Here the CDR3 reads CASSLLASSYEQYF. CDR3 bases: TGTGCCAGCAGCCTCTTAGCGAGCTCCTACGAGCAGTACTTC. The V gene is TRBV11-3, the J gene TRBJ2-7; TRBD2 might be the D (5 bases). Per the germline V gene, CDR1 is SGHNT and CDR2 is YENEEA. The CDR3 loop spans 14 amino acids. The V and J ends lost 5 bases and 0 bases respectively, with 11 bases between them.

This clonotype was detected ten times or more. The chain recombines TRBV20-1 with TRBJ2-3; TRBD1 matches at 8 bases. The CDR3 has 18 amino acids. Per the germline V gene, CDR1 is DFQATT and CDR2 is SNEGSKA (reference sequence). V was clipped by 5 bases and J by 2 bases; unmatched bases: 18. CDR3 DNA: TGCAGTGCTCCCACCCTGGGACAGGTCTCTCCAACCACAGATACGCAGTATTTT. Its translation: CSAPTLGQVSPTTDTQYF.

The chain combines TRBV5-6 with TRBJ1-2, with D uncertain. The CDR3 loop spans 18 amino acids. V was shortened by 0 bases and J by 0 bases, with 18 bases between the two germline ends. Germline CDR1 is SGHDT and CDR2 is YYEEEE. The chain's CDR3 is CASSLGEVRHNANYGYTF. The CDR3 DNA is TGTGCCAGCAGCTTGGGTGAGGTCCGACATAACGCTAACTATGGCTACACCTTC.

This clonotype was observed a single time. The V call is TRBV19, the J call TRBJ2-1; 9 bases fit TRBD1. CDR3 length equals 14 residues. After removal of 4 bases from V and 6 bases from J, the junction contained 4 bases not matched to a gene. Germline V gene lookup returns CDR1 LNHDA and CDR2 SQIVND (reference sequence). CDR3 DNA sequence: TGTGCCAGTAGTAAGACAGGGGGGGTCAATGAGCAGTTCTTC. Translation: CASSKTGGVNEQFF.

The V gene is TRBV6-4, the J gene TRBJ2-1, with TRBD2 matching 9 bases. Germline V CDR1 and CDR2: MRHNA, SNTAGT. V lost 6 bases, J lost 8 bases, and 11 bases stayed unmatched. The CDR3 covers 15 residues. The CDR3 nucleotides read TGTGCCAGCAGACTGACTAGCGGCCTGAAGGATGAGCAGTTCTTC. Residues: CASRLTSGLKDEQFF.

The chain recombines TRBV4-1 with TRBJ1-6; TRBD1 is a possible D gene (5 bases). The CDR3 consists of 16 residues. Trimming removed 2 bases from V and 8 bases from J, with 16 bases in between. Germline V CDR1 and CDR2: MGHRA, YSYEKL. The CDR3 DNA sequence: TGCGCCAGCAGCCAACAACAATGGGGCCGGGATTCACCCCTCCACTTT. Its protein product is CASSQQQWGRDSPLHF.

This clonotype showed up many times. This chain joins TRBV7-9 and TRBJ2-7; possibly TRBD1 or TRBD2 for D (5 bases each). V gave up 6 bases and J gave up 6 bases, with 9 bases separating them. There are 11 residues in the CDR3. Germline values: CDR1 SEHNR, CDR2 FQNEAQ (reference sequence). The chain's CDR3 is CASRSGSEQYF. DNA of the CDR3: TGTGCCAGCAGGTCAGGGAGCGAGCAGTACTTC.

This clonotype was seen repeatedly, ten times or more. This chain links TRBV11-2 with TRBJ2-5; 10 bases fit TRBD2. CDR1 and CDR2 from the germline V gene are SGHAT and FQNNGV. V shed 4 bases and J 3 bases; nucleotides not matched to a gene: 5. This CDR3 has 15 residues. This CDR3 is CASSSPGLAEETQYF. The CDR3 DNA follows: TGTGCCAGCAGCTCCCCAGGACTAGCGGAAGAGACCCAGTACTTC.

This clonotype was found many times. The chain is built from TRBV24-1 and TRBJ2-2; D is uncertain. V lost 3 bases, J lost 5 bases, and 12 bases lay in between. The germline V gene has CDR1 KGHDR and CDR2 SFDVKD. The CDR3 has 15 residues. CDR3 region: CATSDLARTTGELFF. The CDR3 nucleotides read TGTGCCACCAGTGATCTGGCTCGTACGACCGGGGAGCTGTTTTTT.

This clonotype occurred a few times. The chain employs TRBV7-3 and TRBJ1-2; tentatively, D is TRBD1 (5 bases). The germline V gene encodes CDR1 SGHTA and CDR2 FQGTGA. This CDR3 is built from 13 residues. The V end lost 5 bases, the J end lost 4 bases, and 11 bases lay between the germline ends. CDR3 nucleotide sequence: TGTGCCAGCAGCCAGGGCCGGGGCTATGGCTACACCTTC. Its protein is CASSQGRGYGYTF.

This clonotype showed up many times. The rearrangement links TRBV7-7 to TRBJ2-1, with TRBD1 as a possible D gene (5 bases). Germline lookup yields CDR1 SSHAT and CDR2 FNYEAQ (reference sequence). CDR3 length equals 13 residues. CDR3 bases: TGTGCTAGCCCCCTGGGGCCGTACAATGAGCAGTTCTTC. It yields the protein CASPLGPYNEQFF.

At least ten counts were recorded for this clonotype. V and J are TRBV15 and TRBJ2-4; a possible D gene is TRBD2 (6 bases). Germline-derived CDR1 and CDR2 are LNHNV and YYDKDF (reference sequence). The CDR3 covers 15 residues. Trimming pared 0 bases from V and 9 bases from J, leaving 15 bases between. CDR3 in amino acids: CATSRDEVLGGIQYF. The CDR3 DNA reads as TGTGCCACCAGCAGAGATGAAGTTCTGGGGGGCATTCAGTACTTC.

This clonotype was seen ten or more times. The chain recombines TRBV12-3 or TRBV12-4 with TRBJ1-5; perhaps TRBD1 as D (6 bases). V lost 5 bases and J 7 bases, leaving 15 bases between the germline ends. The CDR3 is made up of 14 amino acids. The CDR3 spells CASSPATGGQPQHF. The CDR3 DNA is TGTGCCAGCAGTCCCGCGACAGGAGGCCAGCCCCAGCATTTT.

This clonotype has at least ten counts. The chain recombines TRBV11-3 with TRBJ2-7, with TRBD2 matching over 8 bases. The junction had 7 bases not matched to a gene; V was cut back by 3 bases and J by 3 bases. This CDR3 contains 15 residues. Germline loops: CDR1 SGHNT, CDR2 YENEEA. CDR3 residues: CASSFSLADHYEQYF. As DNA, the CDR3 is TGTGCCAGCAGCTTCTCACTAGCGGACCACTACGAGCAGTACTTC.

This clonotype occurred a few times. The chain recombines TRBV4-1 with TRBJ2-7, with 10 bases that match TRBD2. This CDR3 has 19 residues. The V gene's germline CDR1 is MGHRA and CDR2 YSYEKL. Losses at the gene ends were 1 base for V and 2 bases for J; bases not matched to a gene: 14. CDR3 coding DNA: TGCGCCAGCAGCCAAGGGCCCGGGGGCCTAGCGGGGGTTACCTACGAGCAGTACTTC. Translated: CASSQGPGGLAGVTYEQYF.